The T cell receptor beta chain described here comes from a study of patients and donors after allogeneic stem cell transplantation. CDR3 length: 14 amino acids. The germline gives CDR1 DFQATT, CDR2 SNEGSKA (reference sequence). V was trimmed by 3 bases and J by 2 bases, leaving 14 bases between them. TCRdb fed the RT-PCR reads into MiXCR, producing one record per CDR3 protein. Among about 960,000 distinct CDR3 sequences listed, about 20% were seen once. This sequence was found in a human donor who was either an allogeneic HSCT recipient or a stem cell or donor lymphocyte infusion donor (not recorded which). It is not recorded whose cells these are; they may come from a transplant donor. The rearrangement joins TRBV20-1 to TRBJ2-7; D perhaps matches TRBD2 (6 bases). The sequencing input was blood, either unsorted or a sorted T cell fraction (not recorded which). CDR3 in amino acids: CSARGGALTYEQYF. CDR3 nucleotides: TGCAGTGCTAGGGGCGGGGCCCTTACCTACGAGCAGTACTTC.